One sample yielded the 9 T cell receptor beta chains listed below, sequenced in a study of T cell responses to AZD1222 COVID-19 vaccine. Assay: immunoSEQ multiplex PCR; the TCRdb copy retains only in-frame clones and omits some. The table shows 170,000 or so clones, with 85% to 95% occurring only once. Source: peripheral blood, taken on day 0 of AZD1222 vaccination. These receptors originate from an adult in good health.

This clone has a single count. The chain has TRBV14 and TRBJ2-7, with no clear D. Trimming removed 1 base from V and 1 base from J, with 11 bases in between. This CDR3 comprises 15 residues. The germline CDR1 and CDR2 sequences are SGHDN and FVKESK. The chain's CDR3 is CASSQVIGQSYEQYF. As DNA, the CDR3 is TGTGCCAGCAGCCAAGTGATCGGGCAGTCCTACGAGCAGTACTTC.

CDR3 residues: CASRSGTLNSPLHF. CDR3 nucleotide sequence: TGTGCCAGCAGATCCGGGACACTGAATTCACCCCTCCACTTT. This sequence joins TRBV3-1 (or the pseudogene TRBV3-2) and TRBJ1-6, with D maybe TRBD1 (6 bases). Per germline, CDR1 LGHDT and CDR2 YNNKEL (reference sequence). CDR3 size: 14 residues. The germline V and J ends were trimmed by 6 bases and 7 bases, with 13 bases remaining between them.

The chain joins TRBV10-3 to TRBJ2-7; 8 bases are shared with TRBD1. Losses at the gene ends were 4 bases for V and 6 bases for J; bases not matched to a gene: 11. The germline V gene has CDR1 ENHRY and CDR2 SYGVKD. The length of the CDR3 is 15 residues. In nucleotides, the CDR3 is TGTGCCATCAGTGGAAATACCAGGGGGCAGGTCGAGCAGTACTTC. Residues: CAISGNTRGQVEQYF.

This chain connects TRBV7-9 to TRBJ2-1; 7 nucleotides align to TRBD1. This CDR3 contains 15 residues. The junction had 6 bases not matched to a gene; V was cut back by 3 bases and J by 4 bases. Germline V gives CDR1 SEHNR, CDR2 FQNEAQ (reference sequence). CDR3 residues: CASSFPGTEYNEQFF. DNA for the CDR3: TGTGCCAGCAGCTTTCCCGGGACAGAGTACAATGAGCAGTTCTTC.

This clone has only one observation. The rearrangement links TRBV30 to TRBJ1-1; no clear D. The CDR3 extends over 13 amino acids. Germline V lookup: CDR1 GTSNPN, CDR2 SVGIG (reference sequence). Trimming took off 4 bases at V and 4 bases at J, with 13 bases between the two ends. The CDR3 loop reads CAWTDTLGTEAFF. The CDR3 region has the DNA TGTGCCTGGACAGACACCCTCGGCACTGAAGCTTTCTTT.

As DNA, the CDR3 is TGTGCCAGCAGTCCCGGGACAGGAGTTGGTAATGAAAAACTGTTTTTT. It codes for CASSPGTGVGNEKLFF. The chain links TRBV2 to TRBJ1-4; 8 nucleotides align to TRBD1. The CDR3 length is 16 residues. The V and J ends lost 5 bases and 4 bases, in that order; junction bases with no gene match: 9. Germline CDR1 and CDR2: SNHLY and FYNNEI.

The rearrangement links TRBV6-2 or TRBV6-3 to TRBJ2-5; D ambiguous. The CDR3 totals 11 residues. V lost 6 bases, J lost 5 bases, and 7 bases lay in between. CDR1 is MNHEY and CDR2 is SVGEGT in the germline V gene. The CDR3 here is CASSRRETQYF. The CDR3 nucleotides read TGTGCCAGCAGCCGACGGGAGACCCAGTACTTC.

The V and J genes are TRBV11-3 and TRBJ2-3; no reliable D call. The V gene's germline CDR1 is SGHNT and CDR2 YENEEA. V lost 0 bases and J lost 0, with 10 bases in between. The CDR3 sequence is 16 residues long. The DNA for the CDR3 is TGTGCCAGCAGCTTAGATCGTGACGGGAGCACAGATACGCAGTATTTT. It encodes CASSLDRDGSTDTQYF.

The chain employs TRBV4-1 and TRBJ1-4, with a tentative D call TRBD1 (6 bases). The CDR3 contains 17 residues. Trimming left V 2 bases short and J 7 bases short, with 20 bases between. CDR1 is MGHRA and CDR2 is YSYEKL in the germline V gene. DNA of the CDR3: TGCGCCAGCAGCCAAAAAGGCGGGGGGGGCGTCGGTGAAAAACTGTTTTTT. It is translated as CASSQKGGGGVGEKLFF.